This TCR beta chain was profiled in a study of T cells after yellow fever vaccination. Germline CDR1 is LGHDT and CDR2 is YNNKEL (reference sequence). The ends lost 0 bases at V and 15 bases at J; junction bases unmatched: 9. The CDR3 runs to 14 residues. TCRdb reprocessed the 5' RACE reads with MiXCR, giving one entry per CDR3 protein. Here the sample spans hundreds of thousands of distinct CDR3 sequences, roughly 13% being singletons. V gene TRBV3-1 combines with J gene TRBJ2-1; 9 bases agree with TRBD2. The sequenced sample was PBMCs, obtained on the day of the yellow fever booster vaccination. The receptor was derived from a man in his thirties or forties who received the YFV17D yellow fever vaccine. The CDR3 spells CASSQDGLAGSAFF. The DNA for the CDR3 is TGTGCCAGCAGCCAAGATGGGCTAGCGGGAAGCGCGTTCTTC.